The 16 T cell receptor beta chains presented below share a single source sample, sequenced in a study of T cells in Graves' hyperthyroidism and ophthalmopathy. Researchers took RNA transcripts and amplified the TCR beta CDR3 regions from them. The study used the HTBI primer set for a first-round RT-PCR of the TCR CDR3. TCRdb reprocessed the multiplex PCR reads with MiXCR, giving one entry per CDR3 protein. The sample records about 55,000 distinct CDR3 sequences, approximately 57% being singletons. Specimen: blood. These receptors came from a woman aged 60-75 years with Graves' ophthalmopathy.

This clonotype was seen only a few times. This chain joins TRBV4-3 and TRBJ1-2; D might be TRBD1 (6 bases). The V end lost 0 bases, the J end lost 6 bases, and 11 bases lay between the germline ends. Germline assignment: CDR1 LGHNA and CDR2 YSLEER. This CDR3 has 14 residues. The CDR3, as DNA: TGCGCCAGCAGCCAAGATAGCAGGGGAAATGGCTACACCTTC. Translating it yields CASSQDSRGNGYTF.

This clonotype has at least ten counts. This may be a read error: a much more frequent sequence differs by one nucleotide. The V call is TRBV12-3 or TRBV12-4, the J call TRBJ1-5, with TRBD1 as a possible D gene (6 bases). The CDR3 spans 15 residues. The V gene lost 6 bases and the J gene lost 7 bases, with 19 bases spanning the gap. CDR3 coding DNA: TGTGCCAGCAGCTTGGCAGGGGATGGGGCGCAGCCCCAGCATTTT. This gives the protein CASSLAGDGAQPQHF.

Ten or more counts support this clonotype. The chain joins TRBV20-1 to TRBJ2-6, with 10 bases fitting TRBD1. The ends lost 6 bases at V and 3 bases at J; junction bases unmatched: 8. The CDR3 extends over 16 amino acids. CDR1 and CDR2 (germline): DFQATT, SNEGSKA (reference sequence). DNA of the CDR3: TGCAGTGCCCCCCGACAGGGGGCTGGTGGGGCCAACGTCCTGACTTTC. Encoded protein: CSAPRQGAGGANVLTF.

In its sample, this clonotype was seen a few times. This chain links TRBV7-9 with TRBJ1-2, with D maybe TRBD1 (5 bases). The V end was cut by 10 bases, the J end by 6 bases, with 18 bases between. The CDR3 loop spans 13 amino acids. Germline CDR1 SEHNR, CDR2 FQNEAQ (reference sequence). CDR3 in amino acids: CATDGGGRNGYTF. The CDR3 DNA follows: TGTGCCACTGATGGGGGGGGGAGAAATGGCTACACCTTC.

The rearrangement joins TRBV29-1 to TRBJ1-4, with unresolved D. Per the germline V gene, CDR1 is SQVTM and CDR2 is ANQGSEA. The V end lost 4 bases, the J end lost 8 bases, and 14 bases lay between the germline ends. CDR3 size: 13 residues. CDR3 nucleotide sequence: TGCAGCGTTGTGGGGAGGGCAGGCGAAAAACTGTTTTTT. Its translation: CSVVGRAGEKLFF.

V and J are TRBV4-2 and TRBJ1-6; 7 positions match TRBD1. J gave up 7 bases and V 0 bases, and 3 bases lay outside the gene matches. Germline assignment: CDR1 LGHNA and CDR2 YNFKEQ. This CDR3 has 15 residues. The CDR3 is CASSQDQGENSPLHF. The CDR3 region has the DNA TGTGCCAGCAGCCAAGATCAGGGGGAGAATTCACCCCTCCACTTT.

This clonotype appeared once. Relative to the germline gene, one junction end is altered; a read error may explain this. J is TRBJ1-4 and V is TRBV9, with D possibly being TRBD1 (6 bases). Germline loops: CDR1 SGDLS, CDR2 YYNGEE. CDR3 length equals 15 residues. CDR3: CASSPPGGVNEKLLF. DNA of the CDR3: TGTGCCAGCAGCCCTCCTGGGGGCGTTAATGAAAAACTGCTTTTT.

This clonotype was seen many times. CDR3 nucleotides: TGTGCCAGCAACAAGGGCACTGAAGCTTTCTTT. Protein sequence: CASNKGTEAFF. J is TRBJ1-1 and V is TRBV6-6, with D uncertain. The germline V and J ends were trimmed by 7 bases and 4 bases, with 7 bases remaining between them. The CDR3 is 11 residues long. Germline lookup yields CDR1 MNHNY and CDR2 SVGAGI (reference sequence).

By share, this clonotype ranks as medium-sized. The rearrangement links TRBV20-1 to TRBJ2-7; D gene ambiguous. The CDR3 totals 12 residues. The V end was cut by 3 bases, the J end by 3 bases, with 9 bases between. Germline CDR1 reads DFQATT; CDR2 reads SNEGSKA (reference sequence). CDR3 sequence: CSASRFGYEQYF. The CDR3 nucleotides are TGCAGTGCTAGTCGGTTTGGCTACGAGCAGTACTTC.

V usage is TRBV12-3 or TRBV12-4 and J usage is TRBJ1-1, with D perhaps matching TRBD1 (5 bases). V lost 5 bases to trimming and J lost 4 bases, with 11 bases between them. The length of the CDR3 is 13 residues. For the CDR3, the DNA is TGTGCCAGCAGTCAAGGGACCGTCACTGAAGCTTTCTTT. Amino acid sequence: CASSQGTVTEAFF.

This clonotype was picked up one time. CDR3 DNA sequence: TGCGCCAGCAGTGAAGTCGTGTCCGAGCAATTCACCGGGGAGCTGTTTTTT. Translation gives CASSEVVSEQFTGELFF. The V gene is TRBV10-2, the J gene TRBJ2-2; D ambiguous. This CDR3 comprises 17 residues. Trimming cost V 3 bases and J 4 bases, with 18 bases left between them. CDR1 and CDR2 (germline): WSHSY, SAAADI.

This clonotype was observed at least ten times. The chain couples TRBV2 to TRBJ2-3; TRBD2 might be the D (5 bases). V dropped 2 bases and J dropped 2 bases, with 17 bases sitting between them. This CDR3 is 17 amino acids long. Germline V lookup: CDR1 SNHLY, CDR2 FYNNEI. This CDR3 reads CASSESPWRSYTDTQYF. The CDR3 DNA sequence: TGTGCCAGCAGTGAATCCCCGTGGAGGAGCTACACAGATACGCAGTATTTT.

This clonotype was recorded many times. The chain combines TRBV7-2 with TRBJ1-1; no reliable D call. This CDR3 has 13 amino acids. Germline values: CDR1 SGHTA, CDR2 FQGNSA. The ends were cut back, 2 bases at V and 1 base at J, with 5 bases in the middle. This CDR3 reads CASSLTTNTEAFF. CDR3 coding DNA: TGTGCCAGCAGCTTAACTACGAACACTGAAGCTTTCTTT.

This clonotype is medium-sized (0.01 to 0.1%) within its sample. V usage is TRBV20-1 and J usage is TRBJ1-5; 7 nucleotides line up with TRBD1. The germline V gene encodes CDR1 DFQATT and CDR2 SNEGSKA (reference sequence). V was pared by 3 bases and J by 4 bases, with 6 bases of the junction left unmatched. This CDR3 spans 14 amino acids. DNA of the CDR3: TGCAGTGCTAGTGCGCAGGGGGTAAATCAGCCCCAGCATTTT. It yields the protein CSASAQGVNQPQHF.

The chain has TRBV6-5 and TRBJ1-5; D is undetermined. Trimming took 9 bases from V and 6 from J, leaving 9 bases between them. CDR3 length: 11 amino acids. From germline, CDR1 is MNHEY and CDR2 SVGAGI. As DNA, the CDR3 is TGTGCCAGTGGACCTAGTCAGCCCCAGCATTTT. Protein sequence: CASGPSQPQHF.

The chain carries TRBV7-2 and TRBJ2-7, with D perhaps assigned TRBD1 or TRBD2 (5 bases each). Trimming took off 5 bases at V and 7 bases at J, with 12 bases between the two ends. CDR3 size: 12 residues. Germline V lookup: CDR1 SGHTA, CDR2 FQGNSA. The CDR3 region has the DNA TGTGCCAGCAGCCCCCAGGGAGAGGAGCAGTACTTC. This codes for CASSPQGEEQYF.